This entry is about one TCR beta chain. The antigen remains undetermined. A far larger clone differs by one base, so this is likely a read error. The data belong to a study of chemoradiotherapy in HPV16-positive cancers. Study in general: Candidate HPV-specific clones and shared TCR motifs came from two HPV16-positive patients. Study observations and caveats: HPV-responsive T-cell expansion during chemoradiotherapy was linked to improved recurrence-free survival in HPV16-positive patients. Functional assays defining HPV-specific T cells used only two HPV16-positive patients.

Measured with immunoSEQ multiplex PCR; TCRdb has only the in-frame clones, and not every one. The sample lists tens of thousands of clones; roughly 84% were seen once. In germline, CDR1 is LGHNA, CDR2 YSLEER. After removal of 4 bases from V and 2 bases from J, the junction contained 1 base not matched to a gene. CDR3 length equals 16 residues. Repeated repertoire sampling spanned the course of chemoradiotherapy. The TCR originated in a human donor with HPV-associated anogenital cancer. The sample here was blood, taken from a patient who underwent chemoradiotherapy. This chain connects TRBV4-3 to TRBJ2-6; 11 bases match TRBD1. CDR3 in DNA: TGCGCCAGCAGCCGGACAGGGGGCGCTGGGGCCAACGTCCTGACTTTC. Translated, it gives CASSRTGGAGANVLTF.